Below, 9 T cell receptor beta chains from the same sample are listed, as sequenced in a study of blood T cell repertoires in COVID-19. Clones were sequenced by immunoSEQ multiplex PCR, and TCRdb holds only the in-frame ones, with some missing. The data show a few hundred thousand clones, 70% to 90% seen once. Sequencing was carried out using PBMCs or T cells enriched from blood (not recorded which). Source of these receptors: a woman aged 40 to 50 who had recovered from COVID-19.

This rearrangement joins TRBV24-1 to TRBJ1-6; no reliable D call. The CDR3 is 13 residues long. CDR1 is KGHDR and CDR2 is SFDVKD in the germline V gene. V lost 5 bases to trimming and J lost 11 bases, with 12 bases between them. Here the CDR3 DNA reads TGTGCCACCAGTGCCGGCGGGCGAACACCCCTCCACTTT. Translation: CATSAGGRTPLHF.

This chain links TRBV7-2 with TRBJ2-5; 8 bases fit TRBD2. Germline lookup yields CDR1 SGHTA and CDR2 FQGNSA. V was pared by 1 base and J by 1 base, with 5 bases of the junction left unmatched. CDR3 length: 16 residues. The CDR3 sequence is CASSLEASGFQETQYF. CDR3 DNA: TGTGCCAGCAGCTTAGAAGCTAGCGGGTTCCAAGAGACCCAGTACTTC.

This sequence joins TRBV20-1 and TRBJ1-1, with a tentative D call TRBD1 (6 bases). Germline V CDR1 and CDR2: DFQATT, SNEGSKA (reference sequence). CDR3 size: 11 residues. Between the trimmed V and J ends, which lost 5 bases and 4 bases, there was a span of 8 bases. The DNA for the CDR3 is TGCAGTGCTGACAGGCTCACTGAAGCTTTCTTT. Protein sequence: CSADRLTEAFF.

The V call is TRBV19, the J call TRBJ1-6; no firm D call. Trimming took 6 bases from V and 6 from J, leaving 18 bases between them. The CDR3 extends over 16 amino acids. The germline CDR1 and CDR2 sequences are LNHDA and SQIVND (reference sequence). Written as DNA, the CDR3 is TGTGCCAGTAGGGACTCCGGGAGGCGGGTTAATTCACCCCTCCACTTT. Translating it yields CASRDSGRRVNSPLHF.

About this clone itself: Other DNA sequences in this specimen translate into the identical CDR3. The chain is built from TRBV28 and TRBJ2-3; D is uncertain. The CDR3 is made up of 14 amino acids. Deletions cut 3 bases from V and 4 bases from J, with 11 bases between. Germline V gives CDR1 MDHEN, CDR2 SYDVKM. CDR3 protein: CASSLVGNPDTQYF. CDR3 nucleotides: TGTGCCAGCAGTTTGGTGGGCAATCCAGATACGCAGTATTTT.

This rearrangement joins TRBV6-1 to TRBJ2-2; a possible D gene is TRBD2 (5 bases). This CDR3 comprises 14 residues. Trimming removed 3 bases from V and 8 bases from J, with 13 bases in between. Germline assignment: CDR1 MNHNS and CDR2 SASEGT. The CDR3 loop is CASSEKAEAGELFF. The CDR3 DNA follows: TGTGCCAGCAGTGAGAAAGCGGAGGCTGGGGAGCTGTTTTTT.

CDR3 residues: CASTSYVREQYF. CDR3 coding DNA: TGTGCCAGCACCTCCTATGTGCGCGAGCAGTACTTC. The chain uses TRBV28 and TRBJ2-7, with D uncertain. The ends were cut back, 7 bases at V and 6 bases at J, with 13 bases in the middle. CDR3 length: 12 residues. Germline V gene sequence: CDR1 MDHEN, CDR2 SYDVKM.

Here the CDR3 DNA reads TGTGCCAGCAGCTTACAGGGGAGCACAGATACGCAGTATTTT. It encodes CASSLQGSTDTQYF. The chain combines TRBV7-3 with TRBJ2-3, with D maybe TRBD1 (6 bases). The V end was cut by 2 bases, the J end by 0 bases, with 6 bases between. The CDR3 covers 14 residues. CDR1 is SGHTA and CDR2 is FQGTGA in the germline V gene.

The rearrangement links TRBV19 to TRBJ1-5, with TRBD1 as a possible D gene (5 bases). This CDR3 region has 13 residues. Trimming cost V 9 bases and J 4 bases, with 13 bases left between them. Germline values: CDR1 LNHDA, CDR2 SQIVND (reference sequence). CDR3 nucleotide sequence: TGTGCCAGCTCTAGACAGTCGAATCAGCCCCAGCATTTT. Translation gives CASSRQSNQPQHF.